These 23 T cell receptor beta chains were all obtained from the same sample, sequenced in a study of CD8 T cells in ankylosing spondylitis. Findings and caveats of the study: Within ankylosing spondylitis blood, a TCR beta motif made up of several highly homologous variants appeared to be characteristic.

These TCRs are of unknown antigen specificity. TCRdb independently ran MiXCR on the 5' RACE reads; one entry per CDR3 protein. The sample comprises more than 400,000 distinct CDR3 sequences, approximately 5% of which are singletons, and around 3.6% rests with the top ten. The source material was blood, either unsorted or a sorted T cell fraction (not recorded which). Every receptor here comes from a male donor with ankylosing spondylitis.

This clonotype was detected a few times. This chain uses TRBV6-5 with TRBJ2-7; D uncertain. Trimming stripped 4 bases from V and 0 bases from J, with 10 bases between. Per germline, CDR1 MNHEY and CDR2 SVGAGI. CDR3 length: 14 amino acids. CDR3 residues: CASSSDASSYEQYF. DNA for the CDR3: TGTGCCAGCAGTTCGGACGCGAGCTCCTACGAGCAGTACTTC.

This clonotype was seen ten or more times. The gene calls are TRBV28 and TRBJ2-4, with a weak D call TRBD1 (6 bases). The germline V gene has CDR1 MDHEN and CDR2 SYDVKM. V was shortened by 5 bases and J by 9 bases, with 17 bases between the two germline ends. The CDR3 runs to 14 residues. CDR3 DNA: TGTGCCAGCAGTCCCCCCCACAGGGACGGCATTCAGTACTTC. Amino acid sequence: CASSPPHRDGIQYF.

This clonotype came up many times. This rearrangement joins TRBV6-1 to TRBJ1-2; no clear D gene. This CDR3 spans 15 amino acids. Per germline, CDR1 MNHNS and CDR2 SASEGT. V gave up 6 bases and J gave up 3 bases, with 17 bases separating them. CDR3 sequence: CASSVEGTPYYGYTF. CDR3 coding DNA: TGTGCCAGCAGCGTAGAAGGCACACCATACTATGGCTACACCTTC.

Ten or more counts support this clonotype. The chain combines TRBV5-5 with TRBJ2-7; D not certain. The germline V gene encodes CDR1 SGHKS and CDR2 YYEKEE (reference sequence). The CDR3 runs to 12 residues. Deletions cut 4 bases from V and 2 bases from J, with 7 bases between. CDR3: CASSGVPYEQYF. The CDR3 bases are TGTGCCAGCAGCGGGGTTCCCTACGAGCAGTACTTC. Full variable domain (remainder filled in from reference TRBV5-5 and TRBJ2-7): DAGVTQSPTHLIKTRGQQVTLRCSPISGHKSVSWYQQVLGQGPQFIFQYYEKEERGRGNFPDRFSARQFPNYSSELNVNALLLGDSALYLCASSGVPYEQYFGPGTRLTVT.

This clonotype showed up many times. V gene TRBV10-3 combines with J gene TRBJ1-1; 9 bases are shared with TRBD1. J lost 6 bases, V lost 3 bases, and 5 bases had no gene match. CDR1 is ENHRY and CDR2 is SYGVKD in the germline V gene. This CDR3 region has 14 residues. The CDR3 sequence: CAISDRDRESEAFF. As DNA, the CDR3 is TGTGCCATCAGTGACAGGGACAGGGAGTCTGAAGCTTTCTTT.

This clonotype was detected many times. The rearrangement links TRBV5-1 to TRBJ1-1; D remains ambiguous. The CDR3 contains 17 residues. Per germline, CDR1 SGHRS and CDR2 YFSETQ. Between the trimmed V and J ends, which lost 0 bases and 0 bases, there was a span of 15 bases. In DNA form, the CDR3 reads TGCGCCAGCAGCTTGGATGGAAGCAGCTATATGAACACTGAAGCTTTCTTT. Translating it yields CASSLDGSSYMNTEAFF.

Ten or more counts support this clonotype. This chain connects TRBV7-9 to TRBJ2-1; D is possibly TRBD1 (5 bases). Trimming removed 3 bases from V and 8 bases from J, with 14 bases in between. Germline values: CDR1 SEHNR, CDR2 FQNEAQ (reference sequence). This CDR3 comprises 14 residues. CDR3 in DNA: TGTGCCAGCAGCTTGACAGTCCCTGGGGATGAGCAGTTCTTC. Translating it yields CASSLTVPGDEQFF.

There are many counts of this clonotype. This sequence joins TRBV6-2 or TRBV6-3 and TRBJ2-2; the match to TRBD2 covers 8 bases. CDR3 length: 16 residues. Trimming cost V 2 bases and J 5 bases; bases outside gene matches: 7. Germline CDR1 MNHEY, CDR2 SVGEGT. CDR3 loop: CASSYARTSRTGELFF. CDR3 nucleotide sequence: TGTGCCAGCAGTTACGCCAGGACTAGCAGGACCGGGGAGCTGTTTTTT.

This clonotype was counted many times. The chain is built from TRBV29-1 and TRBJ2-1; 11 bases are a match to TRBD2. Germline CDR1 reads SQVTM; CDR2 reads ANQGSEA. The CDR3 covers 14 residues. V lost 6 bases to trimming and J lost 9 bases; unmatched junction nucleotides: 10. The chain's CDR3 is CSVARLAGGSEQFF. The CDR3 bases are TGCAGCGTGGCGCGGCTAGCGGGGGGCAGTGAGCAGTTCTTC.

Ten or more counts support this clonotype. The V call is TRBV10-2, the J call TRBJ1-1, with D tentatively TRBD1 (6 bases). There are 14 residues in the CDR3. V was trimmed by 4 bases and J by 3 bases, leaving 12 bases between them. Germline CDR1 and CDR2: WSHSY and SAAADI. CDR3 sequence: CASSGGARDTEAFF. The CDR3 DNA reads as TGCGCCAGCAGTGGGGGGGCGCGGGACACTGAAGCTTTCTTT.

This clonotype has at least ten counts. This chain connects TRBV7-9 to TRBJ2-1; D might be TRBD1 (6 bases). V dropped 5 bases and J dropped 10 bases, with 15 bases sitting between them. Germline values: CDR1 SEHNR, CDR2 FQNEAQ (reference sequence). CDR3 length: 13 residues. The CDR3 DNA reads as TGTGCCAGCAGCACAACCCGGGGACAAGAGCAGTTCTTC. Its translation is CASSTTRGQEQFF.

The table lists this clonotype with many counts. The V call is TRBV7-9, the J call TRBJ2-1, with 11 bases lining up with TRBD2. Trimming at V came to 5 bases and at J to 6 bases, leaving 9 bases not matched to a gene. The CDR3 sequence is 16 residues long. Germline V CDR1 and CDR2: SEHNR, FQNEAQ (reference sequence). CDR3 protein: CASSPIQLAGANEQFF. The DNA for the CDR3 is TGTGCCAGCAGCCCGATACAACTAGCGGGAGCCAATGAGCAGTTCTTC.

At least ten counts were recorded for this clonotype. Lacking the conserved final phenylalanine or tryptophan, this CDR3 likely reflects a read error. The DNA is left out, because the CDR3 cannot be placed on it with certainty; the CDR3 is given as TCRdb lists it. The V call is TRBV5-5, the J call TRBJ2-1; the D call in the table, TRBD1, was not verified against the DNA. Germline V lookup: CDR1 SGHKS, CDR2 YYEKEE (reference sequence). The CDR3 adds up to 13 amino acids, both ends counted. CDR3 sequence reads: CASSVSKPRVCLP.

This clonotype was counted ten times or more. V gene TRBV29-1 combines with J gene TRBJ1-6; D is unclear. V was cut by 4 bases and J by 5 bases, with 9 bases left in between. CDR3 length equals 13 residues. The germline V gene has CDR1 SQVTM and CDR2 ANQGSEA. CDR3 sequence (DNA): TGCAGCGTTGGCGGAGTAAATAATTCACCCCTCCACTTT. It specifies CSVGGVNNSPLHF.

This clonotype was counted once. The rearrangement uses TRBV7-9 and TRBJ1-3; D gene ambiguous. The CDR3 consists of 17 residues. V gave up 2 bases and J gave up 7 bases, with 21 bases separating them. The germline V gene encodes CDR1 SEHNR and CDR2 FQNEAQ (reference sequence). CDR3 in DNA: TGTGCCAGCAGCTTAATCGTGGGTGTGGGTTATGGGAACACCATATATTTT. Translated: CASSLIVGVGYGNTIYF.

This clonotype was seen ten or more times. J is TRBJ2-7 and V is TRBV12-3 or TRBV12-4; no clear D gene. Trimming removed 5 bases at V and 0 bases at J, with 8 bases between. This CDR3 region has 13 residues. The CDR3 here is CASSPFVSYEQYF. DNA for the CDR3: TGTGCCAGCAGTCCTTTCGTCTCCTACGAGCAGTACTTC.

This clonotype was found many times. The chain employs TRBV7-2 and TRBJ1-5, with no clear D. This CDR3 comprises 15 residues. Germline CDR1 and CDR2: SGHTA and FQGNSA. V dropped 5 bases and J dropped 1 base, with 12 bases sitting between them. The CDR3 reads CASSQVVLSNQPQHF. The CDR3 DNA is TGTGCCAGCAGCCAAGTCGTGCTAAGCAATCAGCCCCAGCATTTT.

This chain links TRBV5-1 with TRBJ2-5; 12 nucleotides align to TRBD1. J was trimmed by 2 bases and V by 2 bases; bases with no gene match: 4. There are 16 residues in the CDR3. Germline V gene lookup returns CDR1 SGHRS and CDR2 YFSETQ. In DNA, the CDR3 is TGCGCCAGCAGCTTAGGGACAGGGGGCGGACAAGAGACCCAGTACTTC. Translated: CASSLGTGGGQETQYF.

The rearrangement uses TRBV7-6 and TRBJ2-1, with D possibly matching TRBD2 (6 bases). The CDR3 has 11 residues. V lost 3 bases and J 12 bases, leaving 9 bases between the germline ends. Germline lookup yields CDR1 SGHVS and CDR2 FNYEAQ. The CDR3 nucleotides are TGTGCCAGCAGCTTTACACTAGCGCAGTTCTTC. Translated, it gives CASSFTLAQFF.

In its sample, this clonotype was seen many times. V is TRBV5-5 and J is TRBJ2-2; 8 positions agree with TRBD1. V lost 6 bases and J lost 5; bases outside the gene matches: 9. The CDR3 contains 15 residues. Germline-derived CDR1 and CDR2 are SGHKS and YYEKEE (reference sequence). The CDR3: CASIPDRGRTGELFF. The CDR3 nucleotides are TGTGCCAGCATCCCCGACAGGGGAAGAACCGGGGAGCTGTTTTTT.

This chain uses TRBV5-1 with TRBJ2-3; D not certain. Germline V lookup: CDR1 SGHRS, CDR2 YFSETQ. The V end lost 4 bases, the J end lost 0 bases, and 12 bases lay between the germline ends. The CDR3 contains 15 residues. The CDR3 DNA reads TGCGCCAGCAGCCAGACCCAAAGGAGCACAGATACGCAGTATTTT. Translating it yields CASSQTQRSTDTQYF. The entire variable domain, with the rest obtained from reference TRBV5-1 and TRBJ2-3, is as follows: KAGVTQTPRYLIKTRGQQVTLSCSPISGHRSVSWYQQTPGQGLQFLFEYFSETQRNKGNFPGRFSGRQFSNSRSEMNVSTLELGDSALYLCASSQTQRSTDTQYFGPGTRLTVL.

This clonotype was seen repeatedly, ten times or more. The rearrangement links TRBV5-1 to TRBJ2-7; 8 nucleotides align to TRBD1. The ends lost 4 bases at V and 1 base at J; junction bases unmatched: 7. CDR3 length equals 15 residues. Germline loops: CDR1 SGHRS, CDR2 YFSETQ. In nucleotides, the CDR3 is TGCGCCAGCAGCCTTACAGGGGGTTCATCCTACGAGCAGTACTTC. This translates into CASSLTGGSSYEQYF.

This clonotype was detected many times. The gene calls are TRBV15 and TRBJ1-1; D is possibly TRBD1 (5 bases). V shed 5 bases and J shed 7 bases, with 11 bases lying between them. Germline V gene sequence: CDR1 LNHNV, CDR2 YYDKDF (reference sequence). The CDR3 covers 12 residues. CDR3 in DNA: TGTGCCACCAGCGGAGCAGGGTTTGAAGCTTTCTTT. Translated, it gives CATSGAGFEAFF. Filled out from reference TRBV15 and TRBJ1-1, the complete variable domain reads DAMVIQNPRYQVTQFGKPVTLSCSQTLNHNVMYWYQQKSSQAPKLLFHYYDKDFNNEADTPDNFQSRRPNTSFCFLDIRSPGLGDTAMYLCATSGAGFEAFFGQGTRLTVV.